This T cell receptor beta chain was sequenced in a study of T cells in Graves' hyperthyroidism and ophthalmopathy. Across the study: Peripheral blood draws took place at initial diagnosis, ahead of any treatment.

Unmatched junction bases numbered 9, after V lost 7 bases and J lost 3 bases. The CDR3 runs to 14 residues. Looked up from germline, CDR1 is LGHNT and CDR2 is FRNRAP. RNA transcripts gave rise to amplified TCR beta CDR3 regions. During a first-round RT-PCR of the TCR CDR3, the HTBI primer set was used. TCRdb redid the calling of the multiplex PCR reads with MiXCR, one entry per CDR3 protein. The data show 480,000 or so distinct CDR3 sequences, around an eighth seen once. This clonotype was counted many times. The chain employs TRBV12-5 and TRBJ2-7; TRBD2 agrees at 7 bases. Sequenced material: blood. This clonotype was sampled from a woman aged 18-30 years with Graves' hyperthyroidism. The CDR3 DNA reads as TGTGCTAGTGCCCGGGGGGAGGGCCTCTACGAGCAGTACTTC. This translates into CASARGEGLYEQYF. Variable domain in full (rest from reference TRBV12-5 and TRBJ2-7): DARVTQTPRHKVTEMGQEVTMRCQPILGHNTVFWYRQTMMQGLELLAYFRNRAPLDDSGMPKDRFSAEMPDATLATLKIQPSEPRDSAVYFCASARGEGLYEQYFGPGTRLTVT.